The clone carrying this TCR beta chain appeared many times. This sample is part of a study of T cells after yellow fever vaccination. Study-wide context: Low-cell-number fractions were prepared with SMART-Seq v4 Ultra Low Input.

MiXCR, run by TCRdb on the 5' RACE reads, gives a single entry per CDR3 protein. The sample has 250,000 to 350,000 distinct CDR3 sequences; approximately 4% are singletons. The length of the CDR3 is 14 residues. Trimming removed 5 bases at V and 4 bases at J, with 16 bases between. CDR1 and CDR2 from the germline V gene are SGHNT and YYREEE (reference sequence). Sequenced here: PBMCs, sampled 15 days after the yellow fever booster vaccination. The V gene is TRBV5-4, the J gene TRBJ2-7; perhaps TRBD1 as D (6 bases). The receptor comes from a man younger than 35 who received the YFV17D yellow fever vaccine. CDR3 region: CASSLWGLAYEQYF. The DNA of the CDR3 is TGTGCCAGCAGTTTGTGGGGGCTCGCGTACGAGCAGTACTTC.